One sample yielded the 26 T cell receptor beta chains listed below, sequenced in a study of blood T cell repertoires in COVID-19. Libraries were prepared by immunoSEQ multiplex PCR; TCRdb keeps only in-frame clonotypes and omits some of them. The sample yields fewer than 120,000 clones, approximately 68% seen once. The sequenced sample was peripheral blood. The receptors originated from a woman aged 55-69 years with acute or convalescent COVID-19.

V is TRBV7-9 and J is TRBJ1-5, with a tentative D call TRBD1 (5 bases). The length of the CDR3 is 14 residues. V lost 5 bases and J 6 bases, leaving 14 bases between the germline ends. Germline assignment: CDR1 SEHNR and CDR2 FQNEAQ (reference sequence). The CDR3 here is CASSRVGQGQPQHF. Written as DNA, the CDR3 is TGTGCCAGCAGCCGGGTGGGGCAGGGTCAGCCCCAGCATTTT.

The chain has TRBV4-3 and TRBJ1-4, with a tentative D call TRBD1 (5 bases). Germline V gene data show CDR1 as LGHNA and CDR2 as YSLEER. Between the trimmed V and J ends, which lost 1 base and 8 bases, there was a span of 8 bases. CDR3 length: 13 amino acids. DNA of the CDR3: TGCGCCAGCAGCCAAGTCCCAGGGGAAAAACTGTTTTTT. It translates to CASSQVPGEKLFF.

CDR3 residues: CASSPPPNTGELFF. The CDR3 nucleotides are TGTGCCAGCAGTCCCCCTCCGAACACCGGGGAGCTGTTTTTT. The chain employs TRBV27 and TRBJ2-2; D not resolved. V was pared by 5 bases and J by 0 bases, with 7 bases between. CDR1 is MNHEY, CDR2 SMNVEV, per germline (reference sequence). CDR3 length equals 14 residues.

The J gene is TRBJ1-2, the V gene TRBV6-5, with D possibly TRBD1 on 6 matching bases. V was cut by 6 bases and J by 2 bases, with 13 bases left in between. Germline V lookup: CDR1 MNHEY, CDR2 SVGAGI. The CDR3 is 14 residues long. This CDR3 reads CASSNGQLNYGYTF. The CDR3 DNA follows: TGTGCCAGCAGCAACGGACAGCTGAACTATGGCTACACCTTC.

V is TRBV5-1 and J is TRBJ2-1, with no clear D. V dropped 4 bases and J dropped 1 base, with 9 bases sitting between them. This CDR3 has 14 residues. Germline V gene sequence: CDR1 SGHRS, CDR2 YFSETQ. This CDR3 is CASSITESYNEQFF. The DNA for the CDR3 is TGCGCCAGCAGCATCACAGAGTCCTACAATGAGCAGTTCTTC.

This chain connects TRBV12-3 or TRBV12-4 to TRBJ1-2, with D perhaps TRBD1 (5 bases). With 2 bases removed from V and 2 bases from J, the gap between germline ends came to 6 bases. CDR3 length: 13 amino acids. The CDR3 is CASSLRQNYGYTF. The CDR3 DNA follows: TGTGCCAGCAGTTTAAGACAGAACTATGGCTACACCTTC.

This sequence joins TRBV7-2 and TRBJ2-7; TRBD1 matches at 8 bases. The CDR3 totals 15 residues. Germline V gene lookup returns CDR1 SGHTA and CDR2 FQGNSA. Trimming removed 1 base from V and 3 bases from J; junction bases left unmatched: 5. In DNA, the CDR3 is TGTGCCAGCAGCTTAGGGGGACAGGTGTACTACGAGCAGTACTTC. Translated: CASSLGGQVYYEQYF. Combining the CDR3 with reference TRBV7-2 and TRBJ2-7 gives the whole variable domain GAGVSQSPSNKVTEKGKDVELRCDPISGHTALYWYRQSLGQGLEFLIYFQGNSAPDKSGLPSDRFSAERTGGSVSTLTIQRTQQEDSAVYLCASSLGGQVYYEQYFGPGTRLTVT.

The chain is built from TRBV6-5 and TRBJ2-7, with 7 nucleotides matching TRBD1. CDR3 length: 14 residues. With V trimmed by 6 bases and J by 0 bases, 5 bases remained unmatched. CDR1 is MNHEY, CDR2 SVGAGI, per germline. The CDR3 reads CASRTQGSSYEQYF. The DNA of the CDR3 is TGTGCCAGCAGGACACAGGGGTCCTCCTACGAGCAGTACTTC.

The rearrangement joins TRBV19 to TRBJ1-2; TRBD1 matches 7 bases. CDR1 and CDR2 from the germline V gene are LNHDA and SQIVND (reference sequence). This CDR3 is 14 amino acids long. J lost 5 bases, V lost 6 bases, and 9 bases had no gene match. In DNA form, the CDR3 reads TGTGCCAGTAGACCCGCAGACAGGGCTTATGGCTACACCTTC. It specifies CASRPADRAYGYTF.

At least ten counts were recorded for this clone. V gene TRBV4-3 combines with J gene TRBJ1-3; D is unclear. From germline, CDR1 is LGHNA and CDR2 YSLEER. Between the trimmed V and J ends, which lost 0 bases and 5 bases, there was a span of 14 bases. The length of the CDR3 is 16 residues. The CDR3 DNA reads TGCGCCAGCAGCCAAGATTTATCCCTGTCTCGAAACACCATATATTTT. This gives the protein CASSQDLSLSRNTIYF.

J is TRBJ1-2 and V is TRBV5-1; 8 nucleotides line up with TRBD1. CDR3 size: 12 residues. With 3 bases clipped from V and 9 bases from J, the junction kept 4 bases outside the gene matches. In germline, CDR1 is SGHRS, CDR2 YFSETQ. In nucleotides, the CDR3 is TGCGCCAGCAGCTCGGACAGGGCTCGCTACACCTTC. Protein sequence: CASSSDRARYTF.

This clone came up many times. This chain uses TRBV29-1 with TRBJ2-7, with TRBD1 as a possible D gene (5 bases). Trimming pared 8 bases from V and 13 bases from J, leaving 12 bases between. Germline V CDR1 and CDR2: SQVTM, ANQGSEA. This CDR3 is 8 amino acids long. CDR3 amino acids: CSSTQGYF. The CDR3 region has the DNA TGCAGCTCAACCCAGGGTTACTTC.

The V and J genes are TRBV19 and TRBJ1-2; D uncertain. From germline, CDR1 is LNHDA and CDR2 SQIVND (reference sequence). V gave up 3 bases and J gave up 7 bases, with 15 bases separating them. The CDR3 is made up of 14 amino acids. In DNA, the CDR3 is TGTGCCAGTAGTATTGTGAGGCGGAGGAGTGGCTACACCTTC. Translating gives CASSIVRRRSGYTF.

In this sample, this clone turned up a few times. V is TRBV9 and J is TRBJ1-1; 7 nucleotides match TRBD1. Trimming cost V 3 bases and J 10 bases; bases outside gene matches: 15. Germline CDR1 and CDR2: SGDLS and YYNGEE. The CDR3 has 15 residues. The CDR3 DNA reads as TGTGCCAGCAGCGCCCAGATAAATACAGGGGACGGAGCTTTCTTT. This gives the protein CASSAQINTGDGAFF.

The chain joins TRBV7-9 to TRBJ2-7; D not certain. This CDR3 contains 14 residues. The V end was cut by 1 base, the J end by 2 bases, with 9 bases between. Germline CDR1 is SEHNR and CDR2 is FQNEAQ (reference sequence). CDR3 sequence (DNA): TGTGCCAGCAGCTTAGGCGGTAAAGCCTACGAGCAGTACTTC. Translation gives CASSLGGKAYEQYF.

DNA for the CDR3: TGTGCCAGTAGCCCCCATGGAGCCCGAGGGACTGAAGCTTTCTTT. It codes for CASSPHGARGTEAFF. The chain employs TRBV19 and TRBJ1-1; D ambiguous. The CDR3 sequence is 15 residues long. The germline V and J ends were trimmed by 6 bases and 5 bases, with 19 bases remaining between them. Germline V gene data show CDR1 as LNHDA and CDR2 as SQIVND (reference sequence).

For the CDR3, the DNA is TGTGCCAGCAGTACCGGGACAGGGAACAATGAGCAGTTCTTC. Protein product: CASSTGTGNNEQFF. The chain has TRBV6-5 and TRBJ2-1, with 9 bases fitting TRBD1. J was trimmed by 5 bases and V by 5 bases; bases with no gene match: 4. CDR1 and CDR2 from the germline V gene are MNHEY and SVGAGI. The CDR3 consists of 14 residues.

This clone was counted only a few times. This chain connects TRBV9 to TRBJ2-7; D possibly corresponds to TRBD1 (7 bases). This CDR3 spans 14 amino acids. V lost 0 bases and J lost 6, with 13 bases in between. Germline CDR1 is SGDLS and CDR2 is YYNGEE. The CDR3 reads CASSVVGGGGEQYF. In DNA, the CDR3 is TGTGCCAGCAGCGTAGTCGGAGGGGGCGGCGAGCAGTACTTC.

The gene calls are TRBV27 and TRBJ2-3; D remains unclear. The CDR3 consists of 15 residues. V gave up 7 bases and J gave up 0 bases, with 14 bases separating them. The germline gives CDR1 MNHEY, CDR2 SMNVEV (reference sequence). This CDR3 is CASKHSRLSTDTQYF. Here the CDR3 DNA reads TGTGCCAGCAAGCACAGCAGATTAAGCACAGATACGCAGTATTTT.

V and J are TRBV5-1 and TRBJ2-2; D may be TRBD1 (5 bases). Trimming took 4 bases from V and 0 from J, leaving 13 bases between them. Germline V CDR1 and CDR2: SGHRS, YFSETQ. The length of the CDR3 is 16 residues. The DNA for the CDR3 is TGCGCCAGCAGCCTCCTGGGGCGCGCGAACACCGGGGAGCTGTTTTTT. Translation gives CASSLLGRANTGELFF.

The chain combines TRBV5-5 with TRBJ1-2, with D tentatively TRBD1 (5 bases). Trimming took off 3 bases at V and 5 bases at J, with 17 bases between the two ends. Germline-derived CDR1 and CDR2 are SGHKS and YYEKEE (reference sequence). The CDR3 is 15 residues long. CDR3 region: CASSWGSDGFYGYTF. CDR3 nucleotide sequence: TGTGCCAGCAGCTGGGGCTCCGACGGGTTTTATGGCTACACCTTC. Filled out from reference TRBV5-5 and TRBJ1-2, the complete variable domain reads DAGVTQSPTHLIKTRGQQVTLRCSPISGHKSVSWYQQVLGQGPQFIFQYYEKEERGRGNFPDRFSARQFPNYSSELNVNALLLGDSALYLCASSWGSDGFYGYTFGSGTRLTVV.

This rearrangement joins TRBV15 to TRBJ2-1, with TRBD2 matching 8 bases. Trimming removed 8 bases from V and 0 bases from J; junction bases left unmatched: 3. Germline V lookup: CDR1 LNHNV, CDR2 YYDKDF (reference sequence). CDR3 length: 14 residues. The CDR3 reads CATRSGGSYNEQFF. The CDR3 coding sequence is TGTGCCACCCGGAGCGGGGGCTCCTACAATGAGCAGTTCTTC.

The V and J genes are TRBV14 and TRBJ1-2, with D possibly matching TRBD1 (6 bases). The CDR3 length is 16 residues. Germline loops: CDR1 SGHDN, CDR2 FVKESK. Trimming left V 0 bases short and J 4 bases short, with 15 bases between. The CDR3 nucleotides are TGTGCCAGCAGCCAAGATGGAAGAGGGGGTGTCTATGGCTACACCTTC. This encodes CASSQDGRGGVYGYTF. The full variable domain, in which reference TRBV14 and TRBJ1-2 provide the parts outside the CDR3, is EAGVTQFPSHSVIEKGQTVTLRCDPISGHDNLYWYRRVMGKEIKFLLHFVKESKQDESGMPNNRFLAERTGGTYSTLKVQPAELEDSGVYFCASSQDGRGGVYGYTFGSGTRLTVV.

The rearrangement uses TRBV5-1 and TRBJ1-1; D ambiguous. The CDR3 spans 13 residues. CDR1 and CDR2 (germline): SGHRS, YFSETQ. Trimming shortened V by 3 bases and J by 0 bases, and 6 bases separated the two germline ends. In DNA form, the CDR3 reads TGCGCCAGCAGCTACTCTATGAACACTGAAGCTTTCTTT. Amino acid sequence: CASSYSMNTEAFF. Drawing the rest from reference TRBV5-1 and TRBJ1-1, the complete variable domain is KAGVTQTPRYLIKTRGQQVTLSCSPISGHRSVSWYQQTPGQGLQFLFEYFSETQRNKGNFPGRFSGRQFSNSRSEMNVSTLELGDSALYLCASSYSMNTEAFFGQGTRLTVV.

V is TRBV28 and J is TRBJ1-2, with D tentatively TRBD1 (5 bases). CDR1 is MDHEN and CDR2 is SYDVKM in the germline V gene. The CDR3 is 13 residues long. V was trimmed by 6 bases and J by 4 bases, leaving 12 bases between them. Written as DNA, the CDR3 is TGTGCCAGCAGCCGTGGAGGGGCCTATGGCTACACCTTC. Translating it yields CASSRGGAYGYTF.

This clone was seen more than once but under ten times. The chain uses TRBV7-2 and TRBJ2-7; a weak D match, TRBD2 (6 bases). V dropped 1 base and J dropped 4 bases, with 14 bases sitting between them. Germline V gene data show CDR1 as SGHTA and CDR2 as FQGNSA. The CDR3 runs to 15 residues. The CDR3 DNA sequence: TGTGCCAGCAGCTTAGAGGTCGCGGGGCGGTACGAGCAGTACTTC. The encoded protein is CASSLEVAGRYEQYF.